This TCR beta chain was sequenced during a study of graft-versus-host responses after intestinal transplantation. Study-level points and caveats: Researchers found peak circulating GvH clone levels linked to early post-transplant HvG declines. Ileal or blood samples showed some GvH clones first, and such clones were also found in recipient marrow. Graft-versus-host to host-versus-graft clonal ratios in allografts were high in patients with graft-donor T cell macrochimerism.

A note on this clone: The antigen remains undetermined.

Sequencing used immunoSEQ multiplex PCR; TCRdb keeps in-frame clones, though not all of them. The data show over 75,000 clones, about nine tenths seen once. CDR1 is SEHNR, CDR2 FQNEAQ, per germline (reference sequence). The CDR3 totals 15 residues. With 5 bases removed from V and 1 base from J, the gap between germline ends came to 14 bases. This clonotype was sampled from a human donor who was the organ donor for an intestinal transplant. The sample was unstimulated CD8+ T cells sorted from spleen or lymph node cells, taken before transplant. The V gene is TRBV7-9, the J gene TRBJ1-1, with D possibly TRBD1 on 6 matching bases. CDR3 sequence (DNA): TGTGCCAGCAGCCCCAGGGGAAACGAGAACACTGAAGCTTTCTTT. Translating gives CASSPRGNENTEAFF.